This TCR beta chain was observed in a study of OX40 agonist ivuxolimab in advanced cancers. Study background: The study gave patients intravenous ivuxolimab at 0.01 to 10 mg/kg every 2 weeks. Study conclusions and caveats: The authors did not determine the antigen specificity of the expanded peripheral T cells.

Note on this clone: What it binds is unknown.

The table came from immunoSEQ multiplex PCR; TCRdb's copy has only in-frame clones and leaves some out. The data show about 82,000 clones, almost 90% seen once. In germline, CDR1 is SGHTA, CDR2 FQGNSA. Trimming removed 5 bases at V and 3 bases at J, with 11 bases between. This CDR3 is built from 13 residues. Samples were taken at baseline and on day 1 of cycles 4 and 7. The material sequenced was CD4+ or CD8+ T cells sorted from blood, taken in a trial of the OX40 agonist ivuxolimab. This sequence was found in an adult with an advanced solid tumor such as melanoma, head and neck, liver or kidney cancer. The chain employs TRBV7-2 and TRBJ2-7; no definite D call. The CDR3 nucleotides are TGTGCCAGCAGCCCACAGCGAAACTACGAGCAGTACTTC. Amino acid sequence: CASSPQRNYEQYF.